Listed below are T cell receptor beta chains from one sample, sequenced in a study of blood T cell repertoires in COVID-19. Repertoires were generated with immunoSEQ multiplex PCR, while TCRdb's copy carries only in-frame clones and drops some. The top ten clones hold 3% to 4.5% of a sample with roughly 230,000 clones, approximately 86% of them seen once. Sequences were obtained from peripheral blood. These receptors were obtained from a woman aged 80 or over with acute or convalescent COVID-19. CDR3s include the opening cysteine and the closing phenylalanine or tryptophan. The D gene is left open where the match is weak. The listing skips clone size in some rows; elsewhere it reads once, few, many or a size class.

D: TRBD1
V: TRBV4-2
J: TRBJ1-5
size: NA
DNA: TGTGCCAGCAGCCAGTTTAACAGGGGCCCTAATCAGCCCCAGCATTTT
CDR3: CASSQFNRGPNQPQHF

D: TRBD2
V: TRBV3-1/TRBV3-2
J: TRBJ2-3
size: NA
DNA: TGTGCCAGCAGCCAAAGGGTCGCGGGGGGGCGCGATACGCAGTATTTT
CDR3: CASSQRVAGGRDTQYF

D: TRBD1
V: TRBV18
J: TRBJ1-3
size: once
DNA: TGTGCCAGCTCACTATCCGGGACAGACTCTGGAAACACCATATATTTT
CDR3: CASSLSGTDSGNTIYF

D: NA
V: TRBV2
J: TRBJ1-5
size: NA
DNA: TGTGCCAGCACCCCCCTTAGCAATCAGCCCCAGCATTTT
CDR3: CASTPLSNQPQHF

D: NA
V: TRBV14
J: TRBJ2-1
size: NA
DNA: TGTGCCAGCAGCCTACTAGTTATATCCACCAATGAGCAGTTCTTC
CDR3: CASSLLVISTNEQFF

D: TRBD1
V: TRBV7-9
J: TRBJ2-7
size: NA
DNA: TGTGCCAGCAGCTTAACGACAGGGCCGGTGATCAACGAGCAGTACTTC
CDR3: CASSLTTGPVINEQYF

D: NA
V: TRBV19
J: TRBJ2-3
size: NA
DNA: TGTGCCAGTAGTTCATACTCTCGCGGAGATACGCAGTATTTT
CDR3: CASSSYSRGDTQYF

D: NA
V: TRBV11-3
J: TRBJ2-7
size: NA
DNA: TGTGCCAGCAGCATCAGCTACGAGCAGTACTTC
CDR3: CASSISYEQYF

D: TRBD1
V: TRBV3-1/TRBV3-2
J: TRBJ2-4
size: once
DNA: TGTGCCAGCAGTCTGACCGGGGACAGTCGAATTCAGTACTTC
CDR3: CASSLTGDSRIQYF

D: TRBD1
V: TRBV9
J: TRBJ1-4
size: NA
DNA: TGTGCCAGCAGCGCCCGACAGGGGGCTTGGTCGAATGAAAAACTGTTTTTT
CDR3: CASSARQGAWSNEKLFF

D: TRBD1
V: TRBV2
J: TRBJ2-7
size: NA
DNA: TGTGCCAGCAGTCAGCCCTCGGGACAGGGGGCGAGGGAGCAGTACTTC
CDR3: CASSQPSGQGAREQYF

D: NA
V: TRBV5-1
J: TRBJ2-6
size: NA
DNA: TGCGCCAGCAGTCTGGACAGCTCTGGGGCCAACGTCCTGACTTTC
CDR3: CASSLDSSGANVLTF

D: NA
V: TRBV3-1/TRBV3-2
J: TRBJ2-7
size: NA
DNA: TGTGCCAGCAGCCAAGGACAGGCCCTCTACGAGCAGTACTTC
CDR3: CASSQGQALYEQYF

D: TRBD2
V: TRBV7-3
J: TRBJ2-1
size: NA
DNA: TGTGCCAGCAGCGTTCTAGCGGGGGCCTACAATGAGCAGTTCTTC
CDR3: CASSVLAGAYNEQFF

D: TRBD2
V: TRBV3-1/TRBV3-2
J: TRBJ2-7
size: few
DNA: TGTGCCAGCAGCCTAGCGGGGGGGCAAGACGAGCAGTACTTC
CDR3: CASSLAGGQDEQYF

D: NA
V: TRBV12-3/TRBV12-4
J: TRBJ2-3
size: once
DNA: TGTGCCAGCAGGGGGGGGCCGCCAGATACGCAGTATTTT
CDR3: CASRGGPPDTQYF

D: TRBD1
V: TRBV5-6
J: TRBJ2-5
size: NA
DNA: TGTGCCAGCAGCTCCAGGGGGTTGGTTCCGAGAGAGACCCAGTACTTC
CDR3: CASSSRGLVPRETQYF

D: NA
V: TRBV12-3/TRBV12-4
J: TRBJ1-4
size: NA
DNA: TGTGCCAGCAGTTTAAGCCGTAATGAAAAACTGTTTTTT
CDR3: CASSLSRNEKLFF

D: NA
V: TRBV7-3
J: TRBJ2-3
size: NA
DNA: TGTGCCAGCAGCTTAAACCGGCGGGGGCCCCACACAGATACGCAGTATTTT
CDR3: CASSLNRRGPHTDTQYF

D: TRBD2
V: TRBV10-3
J: TRBJ2-6
size: NA
DNA: TGTGCCATCAGTCCGGGACTAGCCCCTGGGGCCAACGTCCTGACTTTC
CDR3: CAISPGLAPGANVLTF

D: NA
V: TRBV12-3/TRBV12-4
J: TRBJ2-7
size: NA
DNA: TGTGCCAGCAGTTTGAACCGGTTCTACGAGCAGTACTTC
CDR3: CASSLNRFYEQYF

D: NA
V: TRBV19
J: TRBJ1-3
size: NA
DNA: TGTGCCAGTACTGTCGGGATGATAGCGACTGGAAACACCATATATTTT
CDR3: CASTVGMIATGNTIYF

D: NA
V: TRBV25-1
J: TRBJ1-2
size: NA
DNA: TGTGCCAGCAGTGAATCCCGGGGTACTAACTATGGCTACACCTTC
CDR3: CASSESRGTNYGYTF

D: NA
V: TRBV7-6
J: TRBJ1-4
size: NA
DNA: TGTGCCAGCAGCTTCGGGGCAACTAATGAAAAACTGTTTTTT
CDR3: CASSFGATNEKLFF

D: NA
V: TRBV6-5
J: TRBJ1-4
size: NA
DNA: TGTGCCAGCAGTTCTTCAGGGGTAGGGCTTGAAAAACTGTTTTTT
CDR3: CASSSSGVGLEKLFF

D: TRBD1
V: TRBV4-1
J: TRBJ1-2
size: NA
DNA: TGCGCCAGCAGCCAAGATGAGGCAGGGGGTCGTGGCTACACCTTC
CDR3: CASSQDEAGGRGYTF

D: NA
V: TRBV5-6
J: TRBJ1-5
size: NA
DNA: TGTGCCAGCAGCGGGGACAACGGGGATCAGCCCCAGCATTTT
CDR3: CASSGDNGDQPQHF

D: NA
V: TRBV11-2
J: TRBJ1-1
size: once
DNA: TGTGCCAGCAGCTTAAACGGCGGGGTGAGGGAAACTGAAGCTTTCTTT
CDR3: CASSLNGGVRETEAFF

D: TRBD1
V: TRBV14
J: TRBJ1-5
size: once
DNA: TGTGCCAGCAGCCGGACAGGGATCGGGCAGCCCCAGCATTTT
CDR3: CASSRTGIGQPQHF

D: TRBD1
V: TRBV15
J: TRBJ2-6
size: NA
DNA: TGTGCCACCAGCCCCCGGGACAGGGGCCTTCTCTCTGGGGCCAACGTCCTGACTTTC
CDR3: CATSPRDRGLLSGANVLTF

D: NA
V: TRBV19
J: TRBJ2-2
size: NA
DNA: TGTGCCAGTAGTACGAGGACAAACACCGGGGAGCTGTTTTTT
CDR3: CASSTRTNTGELFF

D: NA
V: TRBV28
J: TRBJ2-2
size: NA
DNA: TGTGCCAGCCGCCGGGGGATGACCGGGGAGCTGTTTTTT
CDR3: CASRRGMTGELFF

D: NA
V: TRBV13
J: TRBJ1-3
size: NA
DNA: TGTGCCAGCAGATCTACAGGGAGCTCTGGAAACACCATATATTTT
CDR3: CASRSTGSSGNTIYF

D: NA
V: TRBV7-8
J: TRBJ1-3
size: NA
DNA: TGTGCCAGCAGCACAGGGATCGCTGGAAACACCATATATTTT
CDR3: CASSTGIAGNTIYF

D: TRBD1
V: TRBV19
J: TRBJ1-1
size: NA
DNA: TGTGCCAGTAGCCCCAAGGGACAGGGTCGAACTGAAGCTTTCTTT
CDR3: CASSPKGQGRTEAFF

D: NA
V: TRBV6-1
J: TRBJ1-5
size: NA
DNA: TGTGCCAGCAGTGAATATGGCGGCGGGGGCAATAGCAATCAGCCCCAGCATTTT
CDR3: CASSEYGGGGNSNQPQHF

D: TRBD1
V: TRBV5-1
J: TRBJ2-7
size: few
DNA: TGCGCCAGCAGCAAAGGACAGGGCTACTACGAGCAGTACTTC
CDR3: CASSKGQGYYEQYF

D: TRBD1
V: TRBV18
J: TRBJ2-1
size: NA
DNA: TGTGCCAGCTCACCGGGACAGGGGAGAGGCAATGAGCAGTTCTTC
CDR3: CASSPGQGRGNEQFF

D: NA
V: TRBV6-5
J: TRBJ1-2
size: NA
DNA: TGTGCCAGCAGTATACAGGGATATGGCTACACCTTC
CDR3: CASSIQGYGYTF

D: NA
V: TRBV9
J: TRBJ2-2
size: NA
DNA: TGTGCCAGCAGCCGGCGCGGAACCGGGGAGCTGTTTTTT
CDR3: CASSRRGTGELFF

D: NA
V: TRBV2
J: TRBJ2-7
size: NA
DNA: TGTGCCAGCAGCTATAAATACGAGCAGTACTTC
CDR3: CASSYKYEQYF

D: NA
V: TRBV6-1
J: TRBJ1-4
size: NA
DNA: TGTGCCAGCAGTGGATTTATGAGCGGGGTAGGGGAAAAACTGTTTTTT
CDR3: CASSGFMSGVGEKLFF

D: TRBD1
V: TRBV7-2
J: TRBJ1-2
size: NA
DNA: TGTGCCAGCAGCTACCCCCCGGGACAGGGCTCTGGCTACACCTTC
CDR3: CASSYPPGQGSGYTF

D: NA
V: TRBV19
J: TRBJ1-4
size: few
DNA: TGTGCCAGTAGTATTGACAGGAATGAAAAACTGTTTTTT
CDR3: CASSIDRNEKLFF

D: NA
V: TRBV5-4
J: TRBJ1-2
size: NA
DNA: TGTGCCAGCAGCTTGGAATCAGGAAGGTATGGCTACACCTTC
CDR3: CASSLESGRYGYTF

D: TRBD2
V: TRBV20-1
J: TRBJ2-2
size: NA
DNA: TGCAGTGCTAGTACTAGCGGAGTCCGGACCGGGGAGCTGTTTTTT
CDR3: CSASTSGVRTGELFF

D: NA
V: TRBV15
J: TRBJ1-3
size: few
DNA: TGTGCCACCAGCAGAGACAGGGGCTCTGGAAACACCATATATTTT
CDR3: CATSRDRGSGNTIYF

D: TRBD1
V: TRBV6-2/TRBV6-3
J: TRBJ2-7
size: NA
DNA: TGTGCCAGCAGTTGGGGACAGCTCTACGAGCAGTACTTC
CDR3: CASSWGQLYEQYF

D: NA
V: TRBV7-9
J: TRBJ1-1
size: NA
DNA: TGTGCCAGCAGCCCGGGGTACACTGAAGCTTTCTTT
CDR3: CASSPGYTEAFF

D: TRBD1
V: TRBV24-1
J: TRBJ2-7
size: NA
DNA: TGTGCCACAGCGGCAACAGGGGGCCGCGAGCAGTACTTC
CDR3: CATAATGGREQYF